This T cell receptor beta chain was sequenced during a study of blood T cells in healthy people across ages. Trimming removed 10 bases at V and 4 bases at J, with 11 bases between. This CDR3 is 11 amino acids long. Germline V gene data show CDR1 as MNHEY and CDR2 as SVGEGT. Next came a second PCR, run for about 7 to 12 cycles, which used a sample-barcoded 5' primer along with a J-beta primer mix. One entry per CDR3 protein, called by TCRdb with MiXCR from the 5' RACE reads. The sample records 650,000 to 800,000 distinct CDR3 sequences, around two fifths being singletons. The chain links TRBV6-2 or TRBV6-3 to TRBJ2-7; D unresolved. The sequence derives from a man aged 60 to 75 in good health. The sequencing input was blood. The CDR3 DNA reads TGTGCCACCAACAAAGGGTACGAGCAGTACTTC. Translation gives CATNKGYEQYF.